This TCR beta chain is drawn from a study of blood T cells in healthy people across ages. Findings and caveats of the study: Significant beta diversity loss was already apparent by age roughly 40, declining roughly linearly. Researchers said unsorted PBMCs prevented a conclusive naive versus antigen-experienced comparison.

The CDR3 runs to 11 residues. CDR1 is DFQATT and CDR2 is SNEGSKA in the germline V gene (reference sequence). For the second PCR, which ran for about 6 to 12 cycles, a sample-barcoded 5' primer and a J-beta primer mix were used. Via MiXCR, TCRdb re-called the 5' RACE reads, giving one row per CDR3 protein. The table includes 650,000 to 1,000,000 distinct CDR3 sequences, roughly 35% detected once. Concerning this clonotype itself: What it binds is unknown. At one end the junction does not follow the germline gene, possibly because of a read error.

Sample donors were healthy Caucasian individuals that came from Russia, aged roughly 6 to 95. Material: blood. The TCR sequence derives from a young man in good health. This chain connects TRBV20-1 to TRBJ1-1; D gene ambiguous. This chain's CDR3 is CSAREGTGAFF. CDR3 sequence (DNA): TGCAGTGCTAGAGAGGGCACTGGAGCTTTCTTT.